The rows below give T cell receptor beta chains drawn from one sample of a study of blood T cell repertoires in COVID-19. Repertoires were generated with immunoSEQ multiplex PCR, while TCRdb's copy carries only in-frame clones and drops some. This sample has some 130,000 clones; 78% occur once, and the top ten carry roughly 11%. Sequencing was performed on peripheral blood. The origin of the receptors is a man aged 55 to 70 who had recovered from COVID-19. Both conserved end residues are part of each CDR3. Each record gives: D gene, V gene, J gene, clone size, CDR3 protein. The D gene is left open where the match is weak. Some rows have no size entry. The others give once, few or many, or a class for an expanded clone.

TRBD1,TRBV5-1,TRBJ1-2,NA,CASSLGDSSRLGGYTF
NA,TRBV20-1,TRBJ2-7,NA,CSASRQAPYEQYF
NA,TRBV6-5,TRBJ1-5,few,CASRRVDNQPQHF
TRBD1,TRBV7-2,TRBJ1-4,NA,CASSLGGTNEKLFF
NA,TRBV5-4,TRBJ1-5,NA,CASSLEPTGHQPQHF
NA,TRBV5-1,TRBJ2-2,NA,CASSLARGAANTGELFF
NA,TRBV5-6,TRBJ2-2,NA,CASSFRSGGLFF
NA,TRBV6-5,TRBJ1-5,once,CASGHQPRGNQPQHF
NA,TRBV19,TRBJ1-1,once,CATSQGMNTEAFF
NA,TRBV4-1,TRBJ2-1,once,CASSPFFTGDSHNEQFF
NA,TRBV7-2,TRBJ2-7,NA,CASRLDRSSYEQYF
NA,TRBV6-2/TRBV6-3,TRBJ1-1,NA,CASSFSVSTSMNTEAFF
NA,TRBV6-2/TRBV6-3,TRBJ2-3,NA,CASSYSRGTQYF
NA,TRBV30,TRBJ1-2,NA,CAWRMDGGGYTF
TRBD1,TRBV7-9,TRBJ2-5,NA,CASSPRTGGMETQYF
TRBD1,TRBV14,TRBJ2-2,NA,CASSRPGQVNTGELFF
NA,TRBV5-6,TRBJ1-5,NA,CASSSRDQPQHF
NA,TRBV6-6,TRBJ2-3,NA,CASGTHRGTDTQYF